This T cell receptor beta chain was sequenced in a study of T-cell reconstitution after alpha-beta-depleted transplantation in children. This CDR3 has 17 amino acids. The ends were cut back, 3 bases at V and 1 base at J, with 22 bases in the middle. The germline V gene has CDR1 DFQATT and CDR2 SNEGSKA (reference sequence). Many counts were recorded for this clonotype. Unique molecular identifiers were used in preparing the TCRbeta library. TCRdb used MiXCR to reprocess the PCR reads, holding one entry per CDR3 protein. The sample includes hundreds of thousands of distinct CDR3 sequences, around 16% of them seen just once.

The chain links TRBV20-1 to TRBJ2-7; D call uncertain. The TCR was taken from a human donor who donated a stem cell graft to a child with acute myeloid leukemia. The material sequenced was PBMCs from the stem cell graft donor, taken from the stem cell graft. DNA of the CDR3: TGCAGTGCTAGGGCCCCTCTGGGCGCCGCTGAGTCCTACGAGCAGTACGTC. Residues: CSARAPLGAAESYEQYV.